This T cell receptor (beta chain) comes out of a study of patients and donors after allogeneic stem cell transplantation. TCRdb recomputed calls from the RT-PCR reads with MiXCR, one row per CDR3 protein. The top ten clones hold around 6% of a sample with roughly 880,000 distinct CDR3 sequences, more than 15% of them seen once. Only a few counts were recorded for this clonotype. This CDR3 region has 13 residues. After removal of 0 bases from V and 6 bases from J, the junction contained 4 bases not matched to a gene. Per germline, CDR1 DFQATT and CDR2 SNEGSKA (reference sequence). The specimen was blood, either unsorted or a sorted T cell fraction (not recorded which). This TCR was sampled from a human donor who was either an allogeneic HSCT recipient or a stem cell or donor lymphocyte infusion donor (not recorded which). It is not recorded whose cells these are; they may come from a transplant donor. This chain joins TRBV20-1 and TRBJ2-7; 8 bases map to TRBD1. CDR3 in amino acids: CSAREAGGGEQYF. CDR3 sequence (DNA): TGCAGTGCTAGAGAAGCAGGGGGCGGCGAGCAGTACTTC.